This T cell receptor (beta chain) was identified during a study of shared clonotypes between healthy human individuals. CD45RO-negative, CCR7-selected cells formed the naive CD8 fraction, which excluded terminally differentiated effector memory CD45RA+ cells. Donors included only healthy HIV-negative adults lacking recent acute infections or vaccinations. The deep-level immunoSEQ assay was used. Profiled with immunoSEQ multiplex PCR; TCRdb holds only in-frame clones, not every one. The table has about 870,000 clones, over 90% seen once. This CDR3 region has 14 residues. V gave up 3 bases and J gave up 4 bases, with 12 bases separating them. Germline-derived CDR1 and CDR2 are LNHDA and SQIVND (reference sequence).

Sequencing input: naive CD8+ T cells sorted from blood. The V gene is TRBV19, the J gene TRBJ1-2; D call uncertain. This TCR was sampled from a man aged 30-40 years in good health. The chain's CDR3 is CASSIPYDGYGYTF. The CDR3 bases are TGTGCCAGTAGTATCCCCTACGACGGCTATGGCTACACCTTC.